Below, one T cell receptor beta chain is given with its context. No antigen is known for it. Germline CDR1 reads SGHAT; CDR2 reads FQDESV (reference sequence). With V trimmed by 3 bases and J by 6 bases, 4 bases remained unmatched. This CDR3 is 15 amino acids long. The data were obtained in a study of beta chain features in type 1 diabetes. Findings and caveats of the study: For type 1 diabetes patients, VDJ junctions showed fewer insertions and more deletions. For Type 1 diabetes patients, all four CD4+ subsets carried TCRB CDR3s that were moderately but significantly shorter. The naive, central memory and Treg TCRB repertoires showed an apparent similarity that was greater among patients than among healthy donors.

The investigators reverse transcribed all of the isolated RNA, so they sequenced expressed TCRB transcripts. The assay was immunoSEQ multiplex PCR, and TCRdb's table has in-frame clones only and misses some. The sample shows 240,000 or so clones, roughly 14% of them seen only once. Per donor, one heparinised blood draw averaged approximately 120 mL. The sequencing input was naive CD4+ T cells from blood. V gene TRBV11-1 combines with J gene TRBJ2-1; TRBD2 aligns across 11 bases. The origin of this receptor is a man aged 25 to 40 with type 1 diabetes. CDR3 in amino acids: CASSLETSGINEQFF. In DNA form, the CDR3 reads TGTGCCAGCAGCTTGGAGACTAGCGGGATCAATGAGCAGTTCTTC.